This T cell receptor beta chain was sequenced during a study of blood T cells in healthy people across ages. Study results and caveats: More naive CD4+ cells and higher diversity marked long-lived donors relative to aged donors.

CDR1 and CDR2 from the germline V gene are LGHDT and YNNKEL (reference sequence). J lost 4 bases, V lost 3 bases, and 8 bases had no gene match. The CDR3 is made up of 15 amino acids. Regarding this clonotype: Its target is not known.

Using a J-beta primer mix together with a sample-barcoded 5' primer, a second PCR was run for roughly 6 to 11 cycles. Each CDR3 protein gets one entry after TCRdb re-called the 5' RACE reads with MiXCR. The table shows over a million distinct CDR3 sequences, with around two fifths occurring only once. Every sample gave at least 6 micrograms of total RNA when it was extracted. The gene calls are TRBV3-1 and TRBJ2-7, with 8 bases lining up with TRBD2. Sequencing was carried out using blood. The clonotype originates from a young woman in good health. The DNA for the CDR3 is TGTGCCAGCAGCCACTTCAGCGGGAGAGCTTACGAGCAGTACTTC. Protein product: CASSHFSGRAYEQYF.